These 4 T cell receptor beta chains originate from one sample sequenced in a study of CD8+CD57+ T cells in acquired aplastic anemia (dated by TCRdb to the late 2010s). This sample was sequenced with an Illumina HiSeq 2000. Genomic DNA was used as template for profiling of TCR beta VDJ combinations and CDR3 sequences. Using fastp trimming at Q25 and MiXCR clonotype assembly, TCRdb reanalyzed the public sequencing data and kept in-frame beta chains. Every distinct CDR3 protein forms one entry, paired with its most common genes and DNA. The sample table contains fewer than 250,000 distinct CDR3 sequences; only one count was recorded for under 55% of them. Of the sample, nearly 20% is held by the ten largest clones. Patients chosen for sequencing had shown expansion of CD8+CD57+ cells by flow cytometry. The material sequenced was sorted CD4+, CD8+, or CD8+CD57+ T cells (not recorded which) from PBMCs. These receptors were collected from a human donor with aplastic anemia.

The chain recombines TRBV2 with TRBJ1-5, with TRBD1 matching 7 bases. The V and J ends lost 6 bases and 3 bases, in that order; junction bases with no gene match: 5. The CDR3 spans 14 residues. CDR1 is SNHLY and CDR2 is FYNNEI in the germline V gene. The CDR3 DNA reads TGTGCCAGCAGAACCGGGACAGCCAATCAGCCCCAGCATTTT. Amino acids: CASRTGTANQPQHF.

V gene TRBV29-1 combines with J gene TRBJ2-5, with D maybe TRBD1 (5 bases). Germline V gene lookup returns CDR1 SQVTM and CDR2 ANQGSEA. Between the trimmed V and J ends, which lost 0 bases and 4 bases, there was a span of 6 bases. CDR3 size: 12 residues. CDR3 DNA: TGCAGCGTTGAAGATCAGGGAGAGACCCAGTACTTC. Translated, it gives CSVEDQGETQYF.

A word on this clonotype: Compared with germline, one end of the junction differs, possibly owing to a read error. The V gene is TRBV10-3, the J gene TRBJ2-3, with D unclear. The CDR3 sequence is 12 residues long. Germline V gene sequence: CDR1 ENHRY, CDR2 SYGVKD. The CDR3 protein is CAVSDELDTQYF. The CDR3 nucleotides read TGTGCCGTCAGTGATGAGCTGGATACGCAGTATTTT.

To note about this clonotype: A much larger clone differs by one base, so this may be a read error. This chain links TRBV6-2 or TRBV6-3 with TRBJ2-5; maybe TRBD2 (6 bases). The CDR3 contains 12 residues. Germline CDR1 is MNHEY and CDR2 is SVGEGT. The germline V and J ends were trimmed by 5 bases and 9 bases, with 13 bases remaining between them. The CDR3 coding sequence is TGTGCCAGCAGTCGATCCAGGGAGGCCCAGTACTTC. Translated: CASSRSREAQYF.